The 23 T cell receptor beta chains below were found in one sample sequenced in a study of blood T cell repertoires in COVID-19. Generated by immunoSEQ multiplex PCR, the TCRdb table keeps only in-frame clones and is missing some. This sample has 250,000 to 300,000 clones; under 90% occur once, and the top ten carry 4% to 4.5%. The sequencing sample was made of peripheral blood. The receptors come from a man in his 60s with acute or convalescent COVID-19.

This chain links TRBV9 with TRBJ1-5; 9 nucleotides line up with TRBD1. The J segment lost 6 bases and the V segment lost 4 bases, leaving 8 bases of the junction unmatched. From germline, CDR1 is SGDLS and CDR2 YYNGEE. The CDR3 is 15 amino acids. CDR3 nucleotide sequence: TGTGCCAGCAGCTCGGACAGGGGCCAAGGTCAGCCCCAGCATTTT. It yields the protein CASSSDRGQGQPQHF.

As to this clone: In the same sample, other DNA sequences code for this CDR3. This chain joins TRBV7-9 and TRBJ2-7; 10 nucleotides agree with TRBD1. Per germline, CDR1 SEHNR and CDR2 FQNEAQ (reference sequence). J gave up 4 bases and V 5 bases, and 5 bases lay outside the gene matches. The CDR3 has 14 residues. CDR3 in amino acids: CASSPGTGDYEQYF. The CDR3 DNA reads as TGTGCCAGCAGCCCCGGGACAGGGGATTACGAGCAGTACTTC.

This chain uses TRBV19 with TRBJ1-2; D perhaps matches TRBD1 (5 bases). Germline values: CDR1 LNHDA, CDR2 SQIVND (reference sequence). This CDR3 is 13 amino acids long. Deletions cut 2 bases from V and 4 bases from J, with 8 bases between. CDR3 protein: CASSIMGPYGYTF. CDR3 DNA sequence: TGTGCCAGTAGTATAATGGGGCCCTATGGCTACACCTTC.

The chain is built from TRBV5-8 and TRBJ1-1, with 7 bases that match TRBD1. The V gene end was trimmed by 4 bases and the J gene end by 8 bases; junction bases not matched to a gene: 8. CDR1 is SGHTS, CDR2 YDEGEE, per germline. The CDR3 consists of 13 residues. This chain's CDR3 is CASSHRDRAEAFF. For the CDR3, the DNA is TGTGCCAGCAGCCACAGGGACAGAGCAGAAGCTTTCTTT.

The chain couples TRBV18 to TRBJ2-1; maybe TRBD1 (6 bases). Germline V gene data show CDR1 as KGHSH and CDR2 as LQKENI. The CDR3 has 13 amino acids. Trimming removed 3 bases at V and 7 bases at J, with 10 bases between. As DNA, the CDR3 is TGTGCCAGCTCACCCCGACAGGAAAATGAGCAGTTCTTC. It yields the protein CASSPRQENEQFF. Combining the CDR3 with reference TRBV18 and TRBJ2-1 gives the whole variable domain NAGVMQNPRHLVRRRGQEARLRCSPMKGHSHVYWYRQLPEEGLKFMVYLQKENIIDESGMPKERFSAEFPKEGPSILRIQQVVRGDSAAYFCASSPRQENEQFFGPGTRLTVL.

The rearrangement links TRBV2 to TRBJ2-7; TRBD1 aligns across 8 bases. Germline lookup yields CDR1 SNHLY and CDR2 FYNNEI. The CDR3 sequence is 13 residues long. Germline trimming cut 6 bases from V and 3 bases from J; bases unmatched to any gene: 4. CDR3 sequence: CASSLQGDYEQYF. DNA for the CDR3: TGTGCCAGCAGCTTACAGGGGGACTACGAGCAGTACTTC.

This CDR3 reads CASRRRGGTNEKLFF. Here the CDR3 DNA reads TGTGCCAGCAGACGCCGCGGGGGAACTAATGAAAAACTGTTTTTT. This chain joins TRBV5-4 and TRBJ1-4; possible D gene TRBD1, 5 bases. The CDR3 is 15 amino acids. Between the trimmed V and J ends, which lost 5 bases and 1 base, there was a span of 12 bases. The germline V gene has CDR1 SGHNT and CDR2 YYREEE (reference sequence).

The rearrangement links TRBV7-9 to TRBJ2-3, with a weak D call TRBD2 (5 bases). V shed 3 bases and J shed 3 bases, with 10 bases lying between them. The germline V gene encodes CDR1 SEHNR and CDR2 FQNEAQ (reference sequence). The CDR3 extends over 14 amino acids. The CDR3 is CASSLGPGTDTQYF. CDR3 nucleotide sequence: TGTGCCAGCAGCTTGGGCCCGGGGACAGATACGCAGTATTTT.

The CDR3 region has the DNA TGTGCCTGGACCCTAGCGGGGGGCAGGTCTACGCAGTATTTT. Its translation is CAWTLAGGRSTQYF. The chain uses TRBV30 and TRBJ2-3; 11 bases are shared with TRBD2. J lost 8 bases, V lost 4 bases, and 8 bases had no gene match. CDR1 is GTSNPN, CDR2 SVGIG, per germline (reference sequence). There are 14 residues in the CDR3.

This chain connects TRBV6-6 to TRBJ2-7, with a weak D call TRBD2 (6 bases). The CDR3 contains 13 residues. The germline V gene encodes CDR1 MNHNY and CDR2 SVGAGI (reference sequence). V was trimmed by 6 bases and J by 7 bases, leaving 16 bases between them. The CDR3 nucleotides read TGTGCCAGCAGCGGCACGACTGGGGGGGAGCAGTACTTC. It is translated as CASSGTTGGEQYF.

This chain joins TRBV18 and TRBJ1-5; TRBD1 aligns across 11 bases. V was pared by 3 bases and J by 5 bases, with 6 bases of the junction left unmatched. The germline CDR1 and CDR2 sequences are KGHSH and LQKENI. This CDR3 comprises 16 residues. Here the CDR3 DNA reads TGTGCCAGCTCACCCCCTAGGACAGGGGGCTATCAGCCCCAGCATTTT. As protein: CASSPPRTGGYQPQHF.

The sample holds a few counts of this clone. The chain is built from TRBV6-5 and TRBJ1-1, with TRBD1 matching over 7 bases. Germline V gives CDR1 MNHEY, CDR2 SVGAGI. The CDR3 runs 15 residues. With V trimmed by 6 bases and J by 2 bases, 9 bases remained unmatched. The CDR3 spells CASRRRDRANTEAFF. In DNA form, the CDR3 reads TGTGCCAGCAGGAGGAGGGACAGAGCAAACACTGAAGCTTTCTTT.

The gene calls are TRBV3-1 (or the pseudogene TRBV3-2) and TRBJ2-7, with 9 bases identical to TRBD2. The length of the CDR3 is 16 residues. Germline values: CDR1 LGHDT, CDR2 YNNKEL (reference sequence). V shed 4 bases, J shed 3 bases, and the junction held 10 bases outside the gene matches. The CDR3 here is CASSPSQSGRHYEQYF. The CDR3 DNA reads as TGTGCCAGCAGCCCATCCCAGAGCGGGAGGCACTACGAGCAGTACTTC.

This clone was recorded a few times. The J gene is TRBJ2-2, the V gene TRBV2; TRBD2 matches at 7 bases. CDR3 length equals 14 residues. The germline CDR1 and CDR2 sequences are SNHLY and FYNNEI. J was trimmed by 2 bases and V by 11 bases; bases with no gene match: 8. CDR3 sequence reads: CAGKGLGNTGELFF. The CDR3 nucleotides are TGTGCCGGAAAAGGACTAGGTAACACCGGGGAGCTGTTTTTT.

This chain connects TRBV15 to TRBJ2-7; maybe TRBD1 (5 bases). CDR3 length: 17 amino acids. V lost 1 base, J lost 0 bases, and 16 bases lay in between. CDR1 and CDR2 (germline): LNHNV, YYDKDF (reference sequence). CDR3 DNA: TGTGCCACCAGCAGAGCGACAGTTCCCATCTTCTCCTACGAGCAGTACTTC. Its protein is CATSRATVPIFSYEQYF.

This chain joins TRBV19 and TRBJ2-7, with D tentatively TRBD2 (6 bases). The germline V gene has CDR1 LNHDA and CDR2 SQIVND (reference sequence). This CDR3 region has 14 residues. With 8 bases removed from V and 3 bases from J, the gap between germline ends came to 17 bases. The CDR3 DNA sequence: TGTGCCAGTGCGGGGCGGGGCTCAGTCTACGAGCAGTACTTC. Protein product: CASAGRGSVYEQYF.

This clone was seen a single time. This sequence joins TRBV19 and TRBJ1-3; D uncertain. CDR1 and CDR2 (germline): LNHDA, SQIVND (reference sequence). The length of the CDR3 is 12 residues. The V end lost 8 bases, the J end lost 2 bases, and 7 bases lay between the germline ends. As DNA, the CDR3 is TGTGCCAGTTTTGACACTGGAAACACCATATATTTT. The encoded protein is CASFDTGNTIYF.

The chain uses TRBV27 and TRBJ2-3; 8 nucleotides agree with TRBD1. There are 16 residues in the CDR3. V lost 5 bases, J lost 0 bases, and 7 bases stayed unmatched. Germline values: CDR1 MNHEY, CDR2 SMNVEV (reference sequence). Here the CDR3 reads CASSLQGAVSTDTQYF. As DNA, the CDR3 is TGTGCCAGCAGTCTCCAGGGGGCGGTTAGCACAGATACGCAGTATTTT.

The rearrangement links TRBV2 to TRBJ2-5, with a tentative D call TRBD1 (5 bases). With 7 bases removed from V and 5 bases from J, the gap between germline ends came to 23 bases. The CDR3 runs to 16 residues. Germline CDR1 is SNHLY and CDR2 is FYNNEI. In DNA, the CDR3 is TGTGCCAGCACCTCTCCCGGCGGCAGGGCGGTTGAGACCCAGTACTTC. The encoded protein is CASTSPGGRAVETQYF.

The DNA for the CDR3 is TGCGCCAGCAGCTTATCAGCTAGCGGGGGATACAATGAGCAGTTCTTC. It encodes CASSLSASGGYNEQFF. The J gene is TRBJ2-1, the V gene TRBV5-1; 10 bases match TRBD2. Trimming removed 2 bases from V and 4 bases from J; junction bases left unmatched: 6. The CDR3 spans 16 residues. Germline V gene sequence: CDR1 SGHRS, CDR2 YFSETQ.

This clone was seen a single time. J is TRBJ2-3 and V is TRBV6-1; D is uncertain. The CDR3 runs 15 residues. Germline lookup yields CDR1 MNHNS and CDR2 SASEGT. V was trimmed by 1 base and J by 5 bases, leaving 13 bases between them. Here the CDR3 reads CASSEVWLRGDTQYF. CDR3 bases: TGTGCCAGCAGTGAAGTGTGGCTGAGAGGAGATACGCAGTATTTT.

The genes are TRBV7-9 and TRBJ2-5; 10 bases map to TRBD2. CDR1 and CDR2 from the germline V gene are SEHNR and FQNEAQ (reference sequence). This CDR3 region has 16 residues. The J segment lost 4 bases and the V segment lost 5 bases, leaving 10 bases of the junction unmatched. The CDR3 region is CASSPGTSAPGETQYF. CDR3 bases: TGTGCCAGCAGCCCCGGGACTAGCGCTCCAGGAGAGACCCAGTACTTC.

The chain uses TRBV27 and TRBJ1-4; TRBD1 agrees at 7 bases. The junction had 5 bases not matched to a gene; V was cut back by 5 bases and J by 8 bases. The length of the CDR3 is 13 residues. Germline V gene lookup returns CDR1 MNHEY and CDR2 SMNVEV (reference sequence). CDR3 amino acids: CASSRGLGEKLFF. For the CDR3, the DNA is TGTGCCAGCAGTAGGGGGCTCGGCGAAAAACTGTTTTTT.